These 14 T cell receptor beta chains share one sample of origin, sequenced in a study of blood T cell repertoires in COVID-19. Profiling relied on immunoSEQ multiplex PCR, and the TCRdb table lists in-frame clones only, not all of them. The data contain 150,000 to 200,000 clones, roughly 87% of them singletons. Material for sequencing was peripheral blood. These receptors originate from a woman aged 50 to 60 with acute or convalescent COVID-19.

This rearrangement joins TRBV6-5 to TRBJ1-2, with a tentative D call TRBD1 (6 bases). Germline loops: CDR1 MNHEY, CDR2 SVGAGI. V was shortened by 7 bases and J by 0 bases, with 15 bases between the two germline ends. The CDR3 spans 15 residues. The CDR3 DNA reads as TGTGCCAGCACCTTAGCCGACAGGACTAACTATGGCTACACCTTC. This codes for CASTLADRTNYGYTF.

The chain employs TRBV9 and TRBJ2-7; D is perhaps TRBD1 (5 bases). Germline V gene data show CDR1 as SGDLS and CDR2 as YYNGEE. There are 14 residues in the CDR3. The V and J ends lost 3 bases and 3 bases respectively, with 13 bases between them. Here the CDR3 DNA reads TGTGCCAGCAGCGGGGGCCTAGGTGGCTACGAGCAGTACTTC. Residues: CASSGGLGGYEQYF. The whole variable domain, filled in from reference TRBV9 and TRBJ2-7, reads DSGVTQTPKHLITATGQRVTLRCSPRSGDLSVYWYQQSLDQGLQFLIQYYNGEERAKGNILERFSAQQFPDLHSELNLSSLELGDSALYFCASSGGLGGYEQYFGPGTRLTVT.

The V gene is TRBV6-2 or TRBV6-3, the J gene TRBJ1-2; 9 nucleotides agree with TRBD1. From germline, CDR1 is MNHEY and CDR2 SVGEGT. Germline trimming cut 5 bases from V and 5 bases from J; bases unmatched to any gene: 6. The CDR3 totals 14 residues. CDR3 sequence reads: CASSGHRGPYGYTF. In DNA form, the CDR3 reads TGTGCCAGCAGTGGCCACAGGGGGCCGTATGGCTACACCTTC.

This clone was seen a few times. This rearrangement joins TRBV12-5 to TRBJ1-1; no firm D call. The CDR3 length is 13 residues. V was clipped by 0 bases and J by 6 bases, with 8 bases between them. Germline values: CDR1 LGHNT, CDR2 FRNRAP. CDR3 nucleotides: TGTGCTAGTGGTTTGGTATCAGGCGCTGAAGCTTTCTTT. This codes for CASGLVSGAEAFF. Full variable domain (remainder filled in from reference TRBV12-5 and TRBJ1-1): DARVTQTPRHKVTEMGQEVTMRCQPILGHNTVFWYRQTMMQGLELLAYFRNRAPLDDSGMPKDRFSAEMPDATLATLKIQPSEPRDSAVYFCASGLVSGAEAFFGQGTRLTVV.

The chain recombines TRBV2 with TRBJ2-1; 11 positions agree with TRBD2. Germline CDR1 and CDR2: SNHLY and FYNNEI. With V trimmed by 6 bases and J by 2 bases, 6 bases remained unmatched. The CDR3 extends over 16 amino acids. CDR3 nucleotide sequence: TGTGCCAGCAGGCTAGCGGGAGGAGTGGCCTACAATGAGCAGTTCTTC. This gives the protein CASRLAGGVAYNEQFF.

V is TRBV14 and J is TRBJ1-1, with TRBD1 as a possible D gene (6 bases). The ends were cut back, 4 bases at V and 1 base at J, with 10 bases in the middle. Germline V gene lookup returns CDR1 SGHDN and CDR2 FVKESK. The length of the CDR3 is 14 residues. CDR3 nucleotides: TGTGCCAGCAGCCCCGCGGACAGGAACACTGAAGCTTTCTTT. It specifies CASSPADRNTEAFF.

This clone turned up a few times. The chain joins TRBV6-5 to TRBJ1-1; D gene unclear. The CDR3 spans 15 residues. V lost 4 bases, J lost 0 bases, and 12 bases lay in between. Germline lookup yields CDR1 MNHEY and CDR2 SVGAGI. The CDR3 here is CASSSLQKMNTEAFF. The CDR3 DNA sequence: TGTGCCAGCAGTTCCTTACAGAAGATGAACACTGAAGCTTTCTTT.

The chain joins TRBV7-9 to TRBJ1-1; D may be TRBD1 (6 bases). The germline gives CDR1 SEHNR, CDR2 FQNEAQ (reference sequence). V lost 5 bases, J lost 4 bases, and 23 bases lay in between. CDR3 length: 17 amino acids. CDR3 nucleotide sequence: TGTGCCAGCAGCCAAAGGCGGGGGATGGGGGCGAGCACTGAAGCTTTCTTT. Its translation: CASSQRRGMGASTEAFF.

In nucleotides, the CDR3 is TGCAGTCAATCAGGGGGGTACGAGCAGTACTTC. Residues: CSQSGGYEQYF. The chain is built from TRBV20-1 and TRBJ2-7; a possible D gene is TRBD1 (7 bases). Trimming took 8 bases from V and 4 from J, leaving 12 bases between them. The CDR3 spans 11 residues. Germline-derived CDR1 and CDR2 are DFQATT and SNEGSKA (reference sequence).

The CDR3 sequence is CASSRTLQGGSNSPLHF. The CDR3 DNA is TGTGCCAGCAGCAGGACCCTACAGGGGGGGTCAAATTCACCCCTCCACTTT. The genes are TRBV5-6 and TRBJ1-6; 8 bases line up with TRBD1. Germline loops: CDR1 SGHDT, CDR2 YYEEEE. Trimming removed 4 bases from V and 7 bases from J; junction bases left unmatched: 13. This CDR3 has 17 amino acids.

This clone occurred a few times. Additional DNA sequences in this sample encode the identical CDR3. The V call is TRBV10-3, the J call TRBJ2-3, with TRBD1 matching over 10 bases. With 6 bases clipped from V and 6 bases from J, the junction kept 3 bases outside the gene matches. The CDR3 contains 13 residues. CDR1 is ENHRY, CDR2 SYGVKD, per germline. The CDR3 bases are TGTGCCATCAGGGACAGGGGGGGGGATACGCAGTATTTT. Its translation: CAIRDRGGDTQYF.

J is TRBJ1-1 and V is TRBV5-6; possible D gene TRBD1, 5 bases. Germline V gene data show CDR1 as SGHDT and CDR2 as YYEEEE. This CDR3 comprises 12 residues. Trimming shortened V by 4 bases and J by 7 bases, and 11 bases separated the two germline ends. CDR3 residues: CASSPGRGEAFF. The CDR3 DNA reads TGTGCCAGCAGCCCCGGGAGGGGTGAAGCTTTCTTT.

This clone appeared once. V and J are TRBV10-3 and TRBJ1-1; 8 nucleotides agree with TRBD1. V was pared by 6 bases and J by 4 bases, with 7 bases of the junction left unmatched. The germline V gene encodes CDR1 ENHRY and CDR2 SYGVKD. This CDR3 contains 14 residues. CDR3 sequence (DNA): TGTGCCATCAGCGTTCACAGGGGGGTCACTGAAGCTTTCTTT. Translating it yields CAISVHRGVTEAFF.

The chain carries TRBV7-3 and TRBJ1-1; D possibly corresponds to TRBD1 (6 bases). V gave up 4 bases and J gave up 8 bases, with 11 bases separating them. CDR3 length: 12 residues. Germline V gene sequence: CDR1 SGHTA, CDR2 FQGTGA. The CDR3 nucleotides are TGTGCCAGCAGCTCTCGGACAGCCGAAGCTTTCTTT. It yields the protein CASSSRTAEAFF. The whole variable domain, remainder taken from reference TRBV7-3 and TRBJ1-1, is GAGVSQTPSNKVTEKGKYVELRCDPISGHTALYWYRQSLGQGPEFLIYFQGTGAADDSGLPNDRFFAVRPEGSVSTLKIQRTERGDSAVYLCASSSRTAEAFFGQGTRLTVV.